Shown below are 5 T cell receptor beta chains from a single sample sequenced in a study of metastatic and nonmetastatic thyroid tumors. Using MiXCR, TCRdb re-called clones from the PCR reads. The data contain 20,000 or so clones, less than 45% of them singletons. Thyroid surgery had not been preceded by any treatment in any patient. Sequenced sample: blood. The receptor set was obtained from a male donor with papillary thyroid cancer or a benign thyroid nodule (not recorded which). Some clones in this sample may be carry-over from other donors' samples.

The chain combines TRBV18 with TRBJ1-2, with D tentatively TRBD1 (5 bases). CDR3 size: 15 residues. Between the trimmed V and J ends, which lost 3 bases and 3 bases, there was a span of 14 bases. Germline assignment: CDR1 KGHSH and CDR2 LQKENI. CDR3 nucleotides: TGTGCCAGCTCACCGCAGAGGGACGGCGACTATGGCTACACCTTC. Protein: CASSPQRDGDYGYTF.

This clone has a count of ten or more. This chain uses TRBV6-5 with TRBJ2-1; 7 positions agree with TRBD1. V lost 5 bases, J lost 3 bases, and 13 bases stayed unmatched. This CDR3 is 17 amino acids long. Per germline, CDR1 MNHEY and CDR2 SVGAGI. CDR3 in DNA: TGTGCCAGCAGTCACCCGGACCGGACAGGCCGCTACAATGAGCAGTTCTTC. Translated: CASSHPDRTGRYNEQFF.

This clone is medium-sized in the sample. The CDR3 is CASSESSTQYF. The CDR3 DNA follows: TGTGCCAGCAGTGAAAGTTCCACCCAGTACTTC. V and J are TRBV6-1 and TRBJ2-5; D is unresolved. V lost 2 bases to trimming and J lost 8 bases, with 6 bases between them. This CDR3 has 11 residues. Germline loops: CDR1 MNHNS, CDR2 SASEGT.

This clone was counted a few times. V gene TRBV30 combines with J gene TRBJ1-6; D not certain. V lost 0 bases and J 7 bases, leaving 10 bases between the germline ends. The CDR3 contains 14 residues. Germline values: CDR1 GTSNPN, CDR2 SVGIG (reference sequence). The DNA of the CDR3 is TGTGCCTGGAGTGTAAAGCAGTTCAATTCACCCCTCCACTTT. Its translation: CAWSVKQFNSPLHF.

V is TRBV20-1 and J is TRBJ1-1; TRBD1 might be the D (5 bases). Germline values: CDR1 DFQATT, CDR2 SNEGSKA (reference sequence). The CDR3 totals 14 residues. Trimming shortened V by 6 bases and J by 4 bases, and 18 bases separated the two germline ends. CDR3 nucleotides: TGCAGTGCCCCTAGGGGTTGGGGTCCCACTGAAGCTTTCTTT. This gives the protein CSAPRGWGPTEAFF.